These 24 T cell receptor beta chains share one sample of origin, sequenced in a study of T cells in localized non-small cell lung cancer. TCRdb's copy holds only in-frame clones and misses some; the assay was immunoSEQ multiplex PCR. Of 53,000 or so clones in the sample, over 80% were seen once. Here the sequenced sample was peripheral blood mononuclear cells, taken before any cancer treatment. These receptors were collected from a man between 35 and 75 years old with stage III lung adenocarcinoma.

This chain joins TRBV7-9 and TRBJ1-6; tentatively, D is TRBD1 (5 bases). The CDR3 totals 16 residues. Germline assignment: CDR1 SEHNR and CDR2 FQNEAQ (reference sequence). Trimming stripped 1 base from V and 11 bases from J, with 18 bases between. As DNA, the CDR3 is TGTGCCAGCAGCTTAGGGTCCGGGGCCGGTCGGCCACCCCTCCACTTT. Protein sequence: CASSLGSGAGRPPLHF. Looking up the rest from reference TRBV7-9 and TRBJ1-6 gives the full variable domain: DTGVSQNPRHKITKRGQNVTFRCDPISEHNRLYWYRQTLGQGPEFLTYFQNEAQLEKSRLLSDRFSAERPKGSFSTLEIQRTEQGDSAMYLCASSLGSGAGRPPLHFGNGTRLTVT.

The gene calls are TRBV4-2 and TRBJ1-1, with D unresolved. Germline V CDR1 and CDR2: LGHNA, YNFKEQ. CDR3 length: 13 residues. Deletions cut 1 base from V and 2 bases from J, with 5 bases between. This CDR3 is CASSQGQNTEAFF. The CDR3 DNA follows: TGTGCCAGCAGCCAAGGACAAAACACTGAAGCTTTCTTT.

This chain links TRBV4-3 with TRBJ1-1, with unresolved D. CDR3 length equals 13 residues. CDR1 and CDR2 (germline): LGHNA, YSLEER. Trimming left V 4 bases short and J 3 bases short, with 9 bases between. This CDR3 is CASSPRVYTEAFF. For the CDR3, the DNA is TGCGCCAGCAGCCCTAGGGTGTACACTGAAGCTTTCTTT.

The CDR3, as DNA: TGCAGCGCCCGAGAGGAGAATAGCAATCAGCCCCAGCATTTT. The encoded protein is CSAREENSNQPQHF. This chain connects TRBV29-1 to TRBJ1-5; no reliable D call. The CDR3 extends over 14 amino acids. Trimming took 7 bases from V and 0 from J, leaving 13 bases between them. Germline CDR1 is SQVTM and CDR2 is ANQGSEA. Full variable domain (rest looked up from reference TRBV29-1 and TRBJ1-5): SAVISQKPSRDICQRGTSLTIQCQVDSQVTMMFWYRQQPGQSLTLIATANQGSEATYESGFVIDKFPISRPNLTFSTLTVSNMSPEDSSIYLCSAREENSNQPQHFGDGTRLSIL.

The rearrangement joins TRBV7-2 to TRBJ1-2; D perhaps matches TRBD1 (5 bases). The CDR3 runs to 14 residues. Trimming pared 1 base from V and 2 bases from J, leaving 8 bases between. Germline values: CDR1 SGHTA, CDR2 FQGNSA. The DNA of the CDR3 is TGTGCCAGCAGCTTAGAGGCAGGGAACTATGGCTACACCTTC. Amino acid sequence: CASSLEAGNYGYTF.

V usage is TRBV6-1 and J usage is TRBJ2-7; D is unclear. Germline V gives CDR1 MNHNS, CDR2 SASEGT. This CDR3 has 12 residues. Deletions cut 2 bases from V and 4 bases from J, with 6 bases between. The CDR3 nucleotides read TGTGCCAGCAGTGAATTTCGGTACGAGCAGTACTTC. Translating it yields CASSEFRYEQYF.

The chain carries TRBV5-6 and TRBJ2-1; D possibly corresponds to TRBD1 (6 bases). Germline loops: CDR1 SGHDT, CDR2 YYEEEE. This CDR3 has 13 amino acids. Trimming left V 0 bases short and J 7 bases short, with 8 bases between. The CDR3 bases are TGTGCCAGCAGCTTGGGGGGACAAAATGAGCAGTTCTTC. It yields the protein CASSLGGQNEQFF.

In this sample, this clone turned up a few times. The rearrangement joins TRBV29-1 to TRBJ2-7; TRBD2 agrees at 14 bases. CDR3 length: 15 amino acids. Germline values: CDR1 SQVTM, CDR2 ANQGSEA. Losses at the gene ends were 4 bases for V and 6 bases for J; bases not matched to a gene: 8. The CDR3 DNA reads as TGCAGCGTTGGGAAAGGGACTAGCGGGAGTCTCGAGCAGTACTTC. Its translation: CSVGKGTSGSLEQYF.

The chain employs TRBV15 and TRBJ1-6, with unresolved D. The CDR3 runs 14 residues. Germline V CDR1 and CDR2: LNHNV, YYDKDF (reference sequence). The V and J ends lost 2 bases and 6 bases respectively, with 8 bases between them. The CDR3 protein is CATSRTTSNSPLHF. The DNA for the CDR3 is TGTGCCACCAGCAGAACTACTTCTAATTCACCCCTCCACTTT.

This clone was seen a handful of times. This rearrangement joins TRBV5-5 to TRBJ2-5; 15 positions agree with TRBD2. J was trimmed by 2 bases and V by 4 bases; bases with no gene match: 3. The germline V gene encodes CDR1 SGHKS and CDR2 YYEKEE (reference sequence). The CDR3 length is 16 residues. The CDR3 protein is CASSKGLAGGQETQYF. The CDR3 bases are TGTGCCAGCAGCAAGGGACTAGCGGGGGGTCAAGAGACCCAGTACTTC. Based on the CDR3 plus reference TRBV5-5 and TRBJ2-5, the full variable domain is DAGVTQSPTHLIKTRGQQVTLRCSPISGHKSVSWYQQVLGQGPQFIFQYYEKEERGRGNFPDRFSARQFPNYSSELNVNALLLGDSALYLCASSKGLAGGQETQYFGPGTRLLVL.

The J gene is TRBJ1-1, the V gene TRBV30; no reliable D call. This CDR3 spans 12 amino acids. Germline CDR1 and CDR2: GTSNPN and SVGIG (reference sequence). V lost 3 bases to trimming and J lost 0 bases, with 5 bases between them. The CDR3 is CAWSPLNTEAFF. The CDR3 bases are TGTGCCTGGAGCCCGTTGAACACTGAAGCTTTCTTT.

About this clone: This may arise from a read error, as a much more abundant clone is one base away. Different DNA sequences within this sample yield the same CDR3. The chain has TRBV5-4 and TRBJ2-7; 8 bases are shared with TRBD1. This CDR3 spans 16 amino acids. The trim removed 1 base at V and 5 bases at J, leaving 11 bases unmatched. Germline CDR1 SGHNT, CDR2 YYREEE (reference sequence). For the CDR3, the DNA is TGTGCCAGCAGCTTGCAGCCAGGACAGGGATTCGACGAGCAGTACTTC. Translated: CASSLQPGQGFDEQYF.

This chain connects TRBV25-1 to TRBJ2-2; unclear D gene. Deletions cut 5 bases from V and 7 bases from J, with 5 bases between. CDR1 and CDR2 from the germline V gene are MGHDK and SYGVNS. This CDR3 is built from 11 residues. This CDR3 reads CASSRVGELFF. The CDR3 DNA reads TGTGCCAGCAGTCGAGTCGGGGAGCTGTTTTTT.

The V gene is TRBV4-3, the J gene TRBJ1-1; perhaps TRBD1 as D (5 bases). Germline values: CDR1 LGHNA, CDR2 YSLEER. This CDR3 has 14 amino acids. Trimming stripped 1 base from V and 1 base from J, with 7 bases between. DNA for the CDR3: TGCGCCAGCAGCCAAGGACAGAGGAACACTGAAGCTTTCTTT. Protein product: CASSQGQRNTEAFF.

This clone was counted only a few times. The chain is built from TRBV2 and TRBJ2-7, with a weak D call TRBD2 (6 bases). Germline assignment: CDR1 SNHLY and CDR2 FYNNEI. Trimming stripped 8 bases from V and 4 bases from J, with 18 bases between. This CDR3 contains 14 residues. The CDR3 reads CASSYTPEGYEQYF. In DNA, the CDR3 is TGTGCCAGCTCCTATACTCCGGAGGGATACGAGCAGTACTTC.

The chain joins TRBV29-1 to TRBJ2-1; D might be TRBD2 (5 bases). Germline V CDR1 and CDR2: SQVTM, ANQGSEA. V was pared by 0 bases and J by 2 bases, with 11 bases between. CDR3 length: 15 residues. The CDR3 DNA reads as TGCAGCGTTGAAGAAGCCAGCGGACCCTACAATGAGCAGTTCTTC. Translated, it gives CSVEEASGPYNEQFF.

The chain couples TRBV11-3 to TRBJ2-1, with unresolved D. The CDR3 covers 15 residues. Trimming removed 1 base from V and 5 bases from J, with 12 bases in between. Germline V gene lookup returns CDR1 SGHNT and CDR2 YENEEA. This chain's CDR3 is CASSLVSGLNNEQFF. CDR3 nucleotides: TGTGCCAGCAGCTTAGTTAGTGGTCTCAACAATGAGCAGTTCTTC. The full variable domain, completed using reference TRBV11-3 and TRBJ2-1, is EAGVVQSPRYKIIEKKQPVAFWCNPISGHNTLYWYLQNLGQGPELLIRYENEEAVDDSQLPKDRFSAERLKGVDSTLKIQPAELGDSAVYLCASSLVSGLNNEQFFGPGTRLTVL.

The genes are TRBV5-1 and TRBJ2-1; 10 bases align to TRBD2. CDR1 SGHRS and CDR2 YFSETQ come from the germline V gene. The CDR3 is 17 residues long. Trimming cost V 4 bases and J 7 bases; bases outside gene matches: 14. The CDR3 bases are TGCGCCAGCAGCAGGTCTAGCGGGAGCCCCCCCCCGAATGAGCAGTTCTTC. Amino acids: CASSRSSGSPPPNEQFF.

The rearrangement joins TRBV19 to TRBJ1-1; D is unclear. This CDR3 is 13 amino acids long. Trimming shortened V by 3 bases and J by 1 base, and 6 bases separated the two germline ends. The germline gives CDR1 LNHDA, CDR2 SQIVND (reference sequence). DNA for the CDR3: TGTGCCAGTAGTATGACCGGGAACACTGAAGCTTTCTTT. Translation gives CASSMTGNTEAFF.

This clone has a single count. The J gene is TRBJ2-5, the V gene TRBV5-6, with TRBD1 matching over 9 bases. Germline V gene data show CDR1 as SGHDT and CDR2 as YYEEEE. The J segment lost 1 base and the V segment lost 2 bases, leaving 6 bases of the junction unmatched. CDR3 length: 16 residues. The CDR3 loop is CASSLKGQGFQETQYF. The CDR3 DNA reads as TGTGCCAGCAGCTTAAAGGGACAGGGTTTCCAAGAGACCCAGTACTTC.

The V call is TRBV7-9, the J call TRBJ2-1; possibly TRBD1 or TRBD2 for D (7 bases each). V was pared by 4 bases and J by 4 bases, with 26 bases between. Germline V gene sequence: CDR1 SEHNR, CDR2 FQNEAQ (reference sequence). The length of the CDR3 is 19 residues. The CDR3 spells CASSSPEPGGQSVYNEQFF. In DNA, the CDR3 is TGTGCCAGCAGCTCGCCCGAACCGGGGGGACAGAGCGTATACAATGAGCAGTTCTTC.

CDR3 amino acids: CASSFSREGTEAFF. DNA of the CDR3: TGCGCCAGCAGCTTCAGCAGGGAGGGAACTGAAGCTTTCTTT. The J gene is TRBJ1-1, the V gene TRBV5-1; a possible D gene is TRBD1 (5 bases). The V end was cut by 2 bases, the J end by 5 bases, with 13 bases between. This CDR3 has 14 residues. Germline CDR1 reads SGHRS; CDR2 reads YFSETQ.

The gene calls are TRBV2 and TRBJ2-1; 7 bases agree with TRBD2. V gave up 1 base and J gave up 1 base; unmatched junction bases: 7. The CDR3 is made up of 17 amino acids. Germline assignment: CDR1 SNHLY and CDR2 FYNNEI. In nucleotides, the CDR3 is TGTGCCAGCAGTGAAGGGTTAGCGGGCATATCCTACAATGAGCAGTTCTTC. Encoded protein: CASSEGLAGISYNEQFF.

This chain connects TRBV5-8 to TRBJ1-5; 9 nucleotides line up with TRBD1. CDR3 length equals 15 residues. The V gene end was trimmed by 3 bases and the J gene end by 4 bases; junction bases not matched to a gene: 5. Germline CDR1 is SGHTS and CDR2 is YDEGEE. CDR3 bases: TGTGCCAGCAGCTGGGGGGACAGGGATAATCAGCCCCAGCATTTT. Protein: CASSWGDRDNQPQHF.